This T cell receptor beta chain came from a study of blood T cell repertoires in COVID-19 (dated by TCRdb to the early 2020s). In the study overall: Collaborator samples came from the United States, Italy and Spain and covered acute and convalescent phases of COVID-19. A de-identified subject ID, COVID-19 status, age in years and sex were almost always included in the sample metadata. Where available, HLA class I and class II types were obtained from metadata supplied by the sample provider rather than from assay-based typing. Samples came from the ongoing ImmuneRACE study (first 160 participants) plus 1,254 subjects from 6 global collaborators. A freely available public database, intended as a resource for researchers studying the immune response to SARS-CoV-2, is where the repertoires were released. Deeply sampled blood TCRbeta repertoires from subjects exposed to, actively infected with, or recovered from COVID-19 were included in the dataset. The prospective study material was composed of cDNA or gDNA derived from T cells, B-cell-depleted T cells, or PBMCs. The investigation overall reported the following: Clinical and demographic metadata were provided uncurated, with the amount varying by source and participant.

One collaborating source in Seattle enrolled patients during active infection and followed them longitudinally through the course of disease. Collaborating institutions collected whole blood in K2EDTA tubes following their own protocols. Collaborator samples were shipped for TCRbeta analysis as frozen whole blood, isolated PBMCs, or DNA extracted from either sample type. TCRbeta CDR3 regions were amplified from genomic DNA using the immunoSEQ Assay, a bias-controlled multiplex PCR. As for the authors' bioinformatics: Within the assay, amplification of reference gene primers was used to estimate how many nucleated cells each sample contained. To quantify the absolute abundance of each unique TCRbeta CDR3 rearrangement, sequence reads were collapsed and filtered. For each sample, productive Simpson clonality was calculated as the square root of Simpson's diversity index over productive rearrangements. TCRdb retrieved this table from immuneACCESS and kept in-frame rearrangements only. Not all clones are present; in checked studies, unresolved V genes account for under half, and no reason is known for the remainder. V and J calls and clone size are those listed in that table; D and trimming were worked out from the DNA. This sample is represented by around 100,000 clones; around 90% of them were singletons. The top ten clonotypes cover 1.9% of the sample.

The germline V gene provides CDR1 MDHEN and CDR2 SYDVKM. The CDR3 contains 13 residues, cysteine and phenylalanine counted. Left in the record is the CDR3 DNA by itself, 39 bases read in frame from the first base. V was cut back by 6 bases and J by 1 base, leaving a gap of 9 bases between them. Points on this clone: The clone's antigen remains unknown. Base quality data are lacking; no much larger clone is found one base away.

The sequence was collected from a woman between 50 and 59 years old with COVID-19, enrolled during active disease. The chain joins TRBV28 to TRBJ1-2, with the D gene not clear enough to name. The material sequenced was peripheral blood. The DNA sequence is as follows: TGTGCCAGCAGCGCGGCGATTAACTATGGCTACACCTTC. Protein translation: CASSAAINYGYTF.